This is a list of T cell receptor beta chains from one sample in a study of molecular identifiers for immune sequencing clone quantification. Each CDR3 protein is one row after TCRdb ran MiXCR on the PCR reads. The sample gives more than 10,000 distinct CDR3 sequences, roughly 15% of which show up once; 1.5% to 2% is in the top ten. The sample comprised naive CD8+ T cells from blood, with Jurkat cell RNA spiked in. The origin of the receptors is a human donor in good health. Some libraries in this study had Jurkat cell RNA spiked in. Each CDR3 is given with its conserved first and last residue. Fields, in order: D gene, V gene, J gene, clone size, CDR3 DNA, CDR3 protein. D genes are given only for firm matches. Part of the rows lack a size; the others show once, few, many or a class for expanded clones.

>.|TRBV4-1|TRBJ2-7|medium-sized
TGCGCCAGCAGCCAAGCCTCGAGCGGGCCCACCTACGAGCAGTACTTC
CASSQASSGPTYEQYF
>.|TRBV5-5|TRBJ2-5|many
TGTGCCAGCAGCCCGTGGCGGCAGTCCCAAGAGACCCAGTACTTC
CASSPWRQSQETQYF
>.|TRBV27|TRBJ2-7|many
TGTGCCAGCAGAGAAGGGGGGGCGACTCCCTACGAGCAGTACTTC
CASREGGATPYEQYF
>TRBD2|TRBV7-9|TRBJ2-1|medium-sized
TGTGCCAGCAGCCCGGGGACTAACATCAATGAGCAGTTCTTC
CASSPGTNINEQFF
>.|TRBV15|TRBJ2-7|many
TGTGCCACCAGCATAAAACAGGGTTACGAGCAGTACTTC
CATSIKQGYEQYF
>TRBD2|TRBV5-6|TRBJ2-1|few
TGTGCCAGCAGCCCGGGACTAGGGAACAATGAGCAGTTCTTC
CASSPGLGNNEQFF
>.|TRBV10-2|TRBJ2-2|medium-sized
TGCGCCAGCAGTGCTTTTATGGACAACACCGGGGAGCTGTTTTTT
CASSAFMDNTGELFF
>.|TRBV12-5|TRBJ2-7|.
TGTGCTAGTGGTTACCAGGGGGGTCCCGGCGAGCAGTACTTC
CASGYQGGPGEQYF
>TRBD2|TRBV11-2|TRBJ2-3|many
TGTGCCAGCAGCCTTATTAGCGGGAAGCTCACAGATACGCAGTATTTT
CASSLISGKLTDTQYF
>TRBD1|TRBV2|TRBJ2-1|few
TGTGCCAGCAGTCAGGGGGCTTCCTACAATGAGCAGTTCTTC
CASSQGASYNEQFF
>.|TRBV7-2|TRBJ1-2|medium-sized
TGTGCCAGCAGTCCAGATCCCACCTATAACTATGGCTACACCTTC
CASSPDPTYNYGYTF
>.|TRBV19|TRBJ1-5|many
TGTGCCAGTAGTATCGGGGGGGACTATAGCAATCAGCCCCAGCATTTT
CASSIGGDYSNQPQHF
>.|TRBV9|TRBJ2-3|medium-sized
TGTGCCAGCAGCGTAGCTCTGACAGATACGCAGTATTTT
CASSVALTDTQYF
>TRBD1|TRBV24-1|TRBJ2-3|few
TGTGCCACCAGTGACCGGGACAGGGAGGATACGCAGTATTTT
CATSDRDREDTQYF
>TRBD1|TRBV5-1|TRBJ2-1|many
TGCGCCAGCAGCTGGACAGGGCAGGTTCATCCCAATGAGCAGTTCTTC
CASSWTGQVHPNEQFF
>.|TRBV7-6|TRBJ2-7|few
TGTGCCAGCAGCTTATTGTTCCCTGGGACTGGGAACGAGCAGTACTTC
CASSLLFPGTGNEQYF
>TRBD1|TRBV10-3|TRBJ1-2|.
TGTGCCATCAATCCCCTGGACAGGGTTGACGGCTACACCTTC
CAINPLDRVDGYTF
>TRBD2|TRBV10-3|TRBJ2-7|many
TGTGCCATCAGCTCGAGCGGGAGCTCCTACGAGCAGTACTTC
CAISSSGSSYEQYF
>.|TRBV7-9|TRBJ2-5|few
TGTGCCAGCAGCGCCACAGGGAACCAAGAGACCCAGTACTTC
CASSATGNQETQYF
>.|TRBV28|TRBJ2-7|medium-sized
TGTGCCAGCAGTTTAGTAGCGCCCACCTACGAGCAGTACTTC
CASSLVAPTYEQYF
>TRBD1|TRBV20-1|TRBJ1-3|many
TGCAGTGCTAGCCCGACAGGGATTTTTAACACCATATATTTT
CSASPTGIFNTIYF
>.|TRBV19|TRBJ2-7|many
TGTGCCAGTAGTCCAAGGGGCTCCTACGAGCAGTACTTC
CASSPRGSYEQYF
>.|TRBV11-3|TRBJ2-6|.
TGTGCCAGCAGCCCAAGGATGGGCAGGAACTCTGGGGCCAACGTCCTGACTTTC
CASSPRMGRNSGANVLTF
>.|TRBV7-9|TRBJ2-2|many
TGTGCCAGCAGCTTAGTAATCCAGAACCCCGGGGAGCTGTTTTTT
CASSLVIQNPGELFF
>TRBD1|TRBV18|TRBJ1-2|medium-sized
TGTGCCAGCTCACCCTCGACAGGGCACTATGGCTACACCTTC
CASSPSTGHYGYTF
>.|TRBV6-2/TRBV6-3|TRBJ2-1|many
TGTGCCAGCAGTTACCTCGCCCTAATGGAGCAGTTCTTC
CASSYLALMEQFF
>.|TRBV6-2/TRBV6-3|TRBJ2-1|many
TGTGCCAGCAGTCACCGGGACTTCTCCTACAATGAGCAGTTCTTC
CASSHRDFSYNEQFF
>TRBD1|TRBV4-1|TRBJ2-1|medium-sized
TGCGCCAGCAGCCAGTACAGGGGGTCGATCGATGAGCAGTTCTTC
CASSQYRGSIDEQFF
>.|TRBV13|TRBJ1-1|medium-sized
TGTGCCAGCAGCTTAGGCTCGGCAGGGCGGCGCACTGAAGCTTTCTTT
CASSLGSAGRRTEAFF
>.|TRBV28|TRBJ2-1|many
TGTGCCAGCACAAAGCGGATCTCCTACAATGAGCAGTTCTTC
CASTKRISYNEQFF
>.|TRBV7-2|TRBJ2-3|medium-sized
TGTGCCAGCTCACTTGTGGGCACAGATACGCAGTATTTT
CASSLVGTDTQYF
>TRBD2|TRBV13|TRBJ2-2|many
TGTGCCAGCAGCTTAGAGGGACTAGTTAAGTCCGGGGAGCTGTTTTTT
CASSLEGLVKSGELFF
>.|TRBV27|TRBJ2-2|medium-sized
TGTGCCAGCAGTTTCACCACCGGGGAGCTGTTTTTT
CASSFTTGELFF
>.|TRBV19|TRBJ2-2|medium-sized
TGTGCCAGTCTCCACGGGCCACTGAACACCGGGGAGCTGTTTTTT
CASLHGPLNTGELFF